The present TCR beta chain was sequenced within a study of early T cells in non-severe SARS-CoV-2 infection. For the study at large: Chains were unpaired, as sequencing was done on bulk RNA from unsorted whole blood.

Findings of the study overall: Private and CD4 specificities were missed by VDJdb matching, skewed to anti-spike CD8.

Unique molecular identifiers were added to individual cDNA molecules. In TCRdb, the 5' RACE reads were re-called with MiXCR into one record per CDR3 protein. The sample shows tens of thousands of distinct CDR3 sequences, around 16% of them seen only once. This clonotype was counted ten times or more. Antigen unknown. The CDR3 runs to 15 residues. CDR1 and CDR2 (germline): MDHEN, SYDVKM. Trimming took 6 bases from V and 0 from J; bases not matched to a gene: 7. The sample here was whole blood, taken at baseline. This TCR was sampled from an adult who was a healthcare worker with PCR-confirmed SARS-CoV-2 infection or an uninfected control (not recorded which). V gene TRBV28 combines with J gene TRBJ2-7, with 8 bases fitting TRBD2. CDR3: CASSPAGTSSYEQYF. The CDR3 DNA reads TGTGCCAGCAGCCCCGCCGGGACTAGCTCCTACGAGCAGTACTTC.